The 21 T cell receptor beta chains below come from one sample, sequenced in a study of shared clonotypes between healthy human individuals. Naive CD8 cells were CD45RO-negative, positively selected for CCR7, excluding terminally differentiated effector memory CD45RA+ cells. Produced via immunoSEQ multiplex PCR; TCRdb's table is partial and in-frame only. The profile shows some 2,000,000 clones, about 95% of them singletons. The sequencing input was naive CD8+ T cells sorted from blood. Source of these receptors: a man in his late teens or twenties in good health.

The V call is TRBV7-9, the J call TRBJ2-5; 12 bases agree with TRBD2. After removal of 5 bases from V and 5 bases from J, the junction contained 9 bases not matched to a gene. This CDR3 is 16 amino acids long. CDR1 and CDR2 from the germline V gene are SEHNR and FQNEAQ (reference sequence). The CDR3 coding sequence is TGTGCCAGCAGCGACCCTAGCGGGAGGGGAGGGGAGACCCAGTACTTC. Its protein is CASSDPSGRGGETQYF. The entire variable domain, with the rest obtained from reference TRBV7-9 and TRBJ2-5, is as follows: DTGVSQNPRHKITKRGQNVTFRCDPISEHNRLYWYRQTLGQGPEFLTYFQNEAQLEKSRLLSDRFSAERPKGSFSTLEIQRTEQGDSAMYLCASSDPSGRGGETQYFGPGTRLLVL.

In this sample, this clone turned up once. V and J are TRBV6-5 and TRBJ2-2, with no clear D. V lost 6 bases to trimming and J lost 4 bases, with 15 bases between them. The germline gives CDR1 MNHEY, CDR2 SVGAGI. CDR3 size: 15 residues. Here the CDR3 DNA reads TGTGCCAGCAGCTACGGAGTGCCCCCCACCGGGGAGCTGTTTTTT. Encoded protein: CASSYGVPPTGELFF.

J is TRBJ2-7 and V is TRBV7-9; D call uncertain. Germline-derived CDR1 and CDR2 are SEHNR and FQNEAQ (reference sequence). The CDR3 contains 14 residues. Trimming took off 5 bases at V and 6 bases at J, with 17 bases between the two ends. The CDR3 spells CASSLGLVPGEQYF. CDR3 coding DNA: TGTGCCAGCAGCCTGGGCCTAGTGCCCGGCGAGCAGTACTTC.

Note on this clone: The same CDR3 also results from other DNA sequences found in this sample. This rearrangement joins TRBV5-6 to TRBJ2-7, with D uncertain. The V gene's germline CDR1 is SGHDT and CDR2 YYEEEE. The V end was cut by 0 bases, the J end by 2 bases, with 6 bases between. The CDR3 is 13 residues long. CDR3 in amino acids: CASSLVGPYEQYF. The CDR3 DNA is TGTGCCAGCAGCTTGGTAGGGCCCTACGAGCAGTACTTC.

This sequence joins TRBV21-1 and TRBJ2-3; the table's D call, TRBD2, was not checked against the DNA. TRBV21-1 is deemed a pseudogene. This CDR3 spans 20 amino acids. The DNA of the CDR3 is TGTGCCAGCAGCACTCAGGGCCCTGCGGGGGGCCTTTCTAGCACAGATACGCAGTATTTT. It specifies CASSTQGPAGGLSSTDTQYF.

This clone has only a few counts. J is TRBJ1-5 and V is TRBV5-1; D remains ambiguous. V dropped 0 bases and J dropped 6 bases, with 10 bases sitting between them. The germline V gene has CDR1 SGHRS and CDR2 YFSETQ. The CDR3 loop spans 14 amino acids. CDR3 amino acids: CASSLGGAGQPQHF. CDR3 coding DNA: TGCGCCAGCAGCTTGGGGGGAGCCGGTCAGCCCCAGCATTTT.

The chain carries TRBV13 and TRBJ2-7, with 8 bases matching TRBD2. J lost 2 bases, V lost 5 bases, and 5 bases had no gene match. In germline, CDR1 is PRHDT, CDR2 FYEKMQ (reference sequence). This CDR3 contains 14 residues. CDR3 sequence: CASSPPGGPYEQYF. The CDR3 DNA follows: TGTGCCAGCAGCCCCCCGGGGGGGCCCTACGAGCAGTACTTC.

The J gene is TRBJ2-7, the V gene TRBV4-1; D might be TRBD1 (5 bases). Between the trimmed V and J ends, which lost 0 bases and 10 bases, there was a span of 10 bases. The CDR3 is 12 amino acids. Germline CDR1 MGHRA, CDR2 YSYEKL. The CDR3 spells CASSQEGVRQYF. The CDR3 DNA reads TGCGCCAGCAGCCAAGAAGGGGTGCGTCAGTACTTC.

This chain connects TRBV7-9 to TRBJ2-1; D is possibly TRBD2 (6 bases). CDR3 length equals 15 residues. Per germline, CDR1 SEHNR and CDR2 FQNEAQ (reference sequence). V gave up 5 bases and J gave up 8 bases, with 19 bases separating them. CDR3 residues: CASSIPDMGEDEQFF. CDR3 DNA sequence: TGTGCCAGCAGCATACCTGACATGGGGGAGGATGAGCAGTTCTTC.

The chain links TRBV6-5 to TRBJ2-1; D is possibly TRBD1 or TRBD2 (7 bases each). V lost 1 base to trimming and J lost 8 bases, with 15 bases between them. The CDR3 covers 15 residues. CDR1 MNHEY and CDR2 SVGAGI come from the germline V gene. The CDR3 sequence is CASSYWRGRGHEQFF. CDR3 nucleotides: TGTGCCAGCAGTTACTGGCGGGGGAGGGGGCATGAGCAGTTCTTC.

As for this clone: The sample has other DNA sequences that encode this CDR3 too. The J gene is TRBJ1-1, the V gene TRBV6-5; D not certain. The CDR3 sequence is 13 residues long. Between the trimmed V and J ends, which lost 2 bases and 1 base, there was a span of 5 bases. Germline CDR1 reads MNHEY; CDR2 reads SVGAGI. The CDR3 reads CASSYEENTEAFF. The CDR3 region has the DNA TGTGCCAGCAGTTACGAGGAGAACACTGAAGCTTTCTTT.

The chain carries TRBV4-1 and TRBJ2-1; 10 bases map to TRBD2. This CDR3 has 18 amino acids. Germline loops: CDR1 MGHRA, CDR2 YSYEKL. V shed 1 base, J shed 2 bases, and the junction held 8 bases outside the gene matches. The CDR3 DNA follows: TGCGCCAGCAGCCAAGTTTTTAGCGGGGGGAATCCCTACAATGAGCAGTTCTTC. This codes for CASSQVFSGGNPYNEQFF.

Concerning this clone: Distinct nucleotide sequences in the sample also encode this CDR3. V is TRBV4-2 and J is TRBJ2-3; no clear D. V was clipped by 0 bases and J by 2 bases, with 6 bases between them. The CDR3 loop spans 14 amino acids. CDR1 and CDR2 from the germline V gene are LGHNA and YNFKEQ. CDR3 nucleotides: TGTGCCAGCAGCCAAGAGTGGTCCACAGATACGCAGTATTTT. Amino acids: CASSQEWSTDTQYF.

The CDR3 protein is CASSLSPHLRPNYGYTF. The CDR3, as DNA: TGTGCCAGCAGCTTAAGTCCGCACCTAAGACCTAACTATGGCTACACCTTC. The chain links TRBV11-1 to TRBJ1-2; unclear D gene. This CDR3 region has 17 residues. Trimming cost V 2 bases and J 0 bases, with 16 bases left between them. Germline lookup yields CDR1 SGHAT and CDR2 FQDESV (reference sequence). The full variable domain, its missing parts supplied by reference TRBV11-1 and TRBJ1-2, is EAEVAQSPRYKITEKSQAVAFWCDPISGHATLYWYRQILGQGPELLVQFQDESVVDDSQLPKDRFSAERLKGVDSTLKIQPAELGDSAMYLCASSLSPHLRPNYGYTFGSGTRLTVV.

The chain has TRBV9 and TRBJ2-7; TRBD2 matches at 10 bases. The CDR3 is made up of 17 amino acids. The J segment lost 5 bases and the V segment lost 0 bases, leaving 11 bases of the junction unmatched. The V gene's germline CDR1 is SGDLS and CDR2 YYNGEE. This CDR3 reads CASSVAAGGPSWDEQYF. The DNA for the CDR3 is TGTGCCAGCAGCGTAGCAGCGGGAGGGCCGAGTTGGGACGAGCAGTACTTC.

The chain employs TRBV2 and TRBJ2-7, with TRBD1 matching 11 bases. From germline, CDR1 is SNHLY and CDR2 FYNNEI. J gave up 3 bases and V 4 bases, and 8 bases lay outside the gene matches. The CDR3 covers 16 residues. The CDR3 spells CASSAPRDRGDYEQYF. CDR3 nucleotide sequence: TGTGCCAGCAGTGCACCCCGGGACAGGGGGGACTACGAGCAGTACTTC.

This chain uses TRBV5-1 with TRBJ1-4, with no clear D. Germline V gene data show CDR1 as SGHRS and CDR2 as YFSETQ. With 0 bases removed from V and 7 bases from J, the gap between germline ends came to 10 bases. CDR3 size: 14 residues. DNA of the CDR3: TGCGCCAGCAGCTTGGAGGGTGATAGTGAAAAACTGTTTTTT. Protein product: CASSLEGDSEKLFF.

The V and J genes are TRBV5-6 and TRBJ2-7; D unclear. The germline CDR1 and CDR2 sequences are SGHDT and YYEEEE. The CDR3 is 14 amino acids. Between the trimmed V and J ends, which lost 4 bases and 4 bases, there was a span of 15 bases. As DNA, the CDR3 is TGTGCCAGCAGCCCCGAAGGACGGTCGTACGAGCAGTACTTC. Amino acid sequence: CASSPEGRSYEQYF. Looking up the rest from reference TRBV5-6 and TRBJ2-7 gives the full variable domain: DAGVTQSPTHLIKTRGQQVTLRCSPKSGHDTVSWYQQALGQGPQFIFQYYEEEERQRGNFPDRFSGHQFPNYSSELNVNALLLGDSALYLCASSPEGRSYEQYFGPGTRLTVT.

The chain carries TRBV13 and TRBJ1-1; the match to TRBD1 covers 9 bases. J gave up 5 bases and V 5 bases, and 9 bases lay outside the gene matches. The CDR3 extends over 15 amino acids. Germline CDR1 reads PRHDT; CDR2 reads FYEKMQ (reference sequence). In DNA, the CDR3 is TGTGCCAGCAGCGGACGGGGACAGGGATGGACTGAAGCTTTCTTT. Protein: CASSGRGQGWTEAFF.

This chain connects TRBV4-1 to TRBJ1-2; D gene unclear. V shed 4 bases and J shed 2 bases, with 14 bases lying between them. The germline V gene has CDR1 MGHRA and CDR2 YSYEKL. The CDR3 consists of 15 residues. The CDR3 DNA sequence: TGCGCCAGCAGCCCCGAACAGAAAATAAACTATGGCTACACCTTC. Protein product: CASSPEQKINYGYTF.

About this clone itself: Other DNA sequences from this sample encode an identical CDR3 as well. This rearrangement joins TRBV5-6 to TRBJ2-7; perhaps D is TRBD1 or TRBD2 (5 bases each). Deletions cut 4 bases from V and 0 bases from J, with 14 bases between. CDR1 and CDR2 from the germline V gene are SGHDT and YYEEEE. This CDR3 contains 15 residues. In DNA, the CDR3 is TGTGCCAGCAGCCCCGGGACGGGGAGCTCCTACGAGCAGTACTTC. This codes for CASSPGTGSSYEQYF.